Described below is a single TCR beta chain sequence and its context. This record comes from a study of blood T cell repertoires in COVID-19. Overall study context: COVID-19 samples, acute and convalescent, were from the United States, Italy and Spain. In each case, the material was cDNA or gDNA derived from T cells, B-cell-depleted T cells, or PBMCs.

Source study methods: Reference gene primer amplification in the assay estimated nucleated cell counts. Assay used: immunoSEQ multiplex PCR; TCRdb lists only in-frame clones, some missing. V, J and clone size derive from that table, while D and trimming were established from the DNA sequence. The profile shows under 300,000 clones, roughly 89% of them singletons. Trimming removed 8 bases at V and 1 base at J, with 8 bases between. Germline V gene lookup returns CDR1 PRHDT and CDR2 FYEKMQ (reference sequence). This CDR3 has 13 residues. This sequence was found in a man between 50 and 59 years old with acute or convalescent COVID-19. The V and J genes are TRBV13 and TRBJ1-4; D gene uncertain. The sample was peripheral blood. The CDR3 region is CASSERTNEKLFF. Written as DNA, the CDR3 is TGTGCCAGCTCCGAGCGAACTAATGAAAAACTGTTTTTT.